What follows are 14 T cell receptor beta chains derived from one specimen sequenced in a study of early T cells in non-severe SARS-CoV-2 infection. TCRdb itself ran the 5' RACE reads through MiXCR, one entry per CDR3 protein. The sample lists fewer than 100,000 distinct CDR3 sequences, around a tenth occurring once. Material for sequencing was whole blood. The receptor source for this set is an adult who was a healthcare worker with PCR-confirmed SARS-CoV-2 infection or an uninfected control (not recorded which).

This clonotype showed up just a few times. The V and J genes are TRBV20-1 and TRBJ1-4, with a possible D match to TRBD1 (5 bases). CDR3 length: 15 amino acids. The V end was cut by 6 bases, the J end by 0 bases, with 14 bases between. CDR1 and CDR2 (germline): DFQATT, SNEGSKA (reference sequence). Written as DNA, the CDR3 is TGCAGTGCCCCGGTAGGGGTAGCAACTAATGAAAAACTGTTTTTT. Residues: CSAPVGVATNEKLFF.

This clonotype was picked up many times. The rearrangement links TRBV7-9 to TRBJ1-2, with D unresolved. CDR3 length: 12 residues. V was pared by 6 bases and J by 6 bases, with 11 bases between. Germline V lookup: CDR1 SEHNR, CDR2 FQNEAQ (reference sequence). The CDR3 bases are TGTGCCAGCAGATTAACCGGGGATGGCTACACCTTC. Translating it yields CASRLTGDGYTF. The full variable domain, completed using reference TRBV7-9 and TRBJ1-2, is DTGVSQNPRHKITKRGQNVTFRCDPISEHNRLYWYRQTLGQGPEFLTYFQNEAQLEKSRLLSDRFSAERPKGSFSTLEIQRTEQGDSAMYLCASRLTGDGYTFGSGTRLTVV.

This clonotype showed up just a few times. This chain connects TRBV11-2 to TRBJ1-4, with D unresolved. Germline V gives CDR1 SGHAT, CDR2 FQNNGV. The CDR3 covers 15 residues. V lost 3 bases to trimming and J lost 5 bases, with 13 bases between them. In DNA, the CDR3 is TGTGCCAGCAGCTTGGGTGGGGAACGGAATGAAAAACTGTTTTTT. Translating it yields CASSLGGERNEKLFF.

In its sample, this clonotype was seen many times. The chain employs TRBV18 and TRBJ2-7, with TRBD1 matching over 10 bases. In germline, CDR1 is KGHSH, CDR2 LQKENI. This CDR3 has 18 amino acids. V lost 3 bases, J lost 4 bases, and 15 bases stayed unmatched. The CDR3 bases are TGTGCCAGCTCACCCGAAGACAGGGGGCCCCTAAGGGGTTACGAGCAGTACTTC. The encoded protein is CASSPEDRGPLRGYEQYF. Based on the CDR3 plus reference TRBV18 and TRBJ2-7, the full variable domain is NAGVMQNPRHLVRRRGQEARLRCSPMKGHSHVYWYRQLPEEGLKFMVYLQKENIIDESGMPKERFSAEFPKEGPSILRIQQVVRGDSAAYFCASSPEDRGPLRGYEQYFGPGTRLTVT.

This clonotype was observed at least ten times. The chain has TRBV19 and TRBJ2-1, with 13 bases aligning to TRBD2. CDR3 length equals 15 residues. V was clipped by 5 bases and J by 9 bases; unmatched bases: 7. Germline V gene data show CDR1 as LNHDA and CDR2 as SQIVND (reference sequence). CDR3 nucleotides: TGTGCCAGTAGTTTCCGGACTAGCGGGAGCGGTGAGCAGTTCTTC. Translation gives CASSFRTSGSGEQFF.

The chain joins TRBV7-9 to TRBJ1-2; 10 bases line up with TRBD1. Per the germline V gene, CDR1 is SEHNR and CDR2 is FQNEAQ (reference sequence). The junction had 9 bases not matched to a gene; V was cut back by 5 bases and J by 6 bases. CDR3 length equals 15 residues. The CDR3 reads CASSQRRTGGDGYTF. The CDR3 nucleotides read TGTGCCAGCAGCCAGAGGCGGACAGGGGGTGATGGCTACACCTTC.

This clonotype appeared a few times. The V and J genes are TRBV7-3 and TRBJ2-5, with 11 bases identical to TRBD2. The germline gives CDR1 SGHTA, CDR2 FQGTGA. This CDR3 is 15 amino acids long. V lost 5 bases and J lost 4; bases outside the gene matches: 6. The CDR3 loop reads CASSVLAGAGETQYF. The CDR3 DNA reads as TGTGCCAGCAGCGTACTAGCGGGAGCGGGAGAGACCCAGTACTTC.

This clonotype was recorded a few times. The chain combines TRBV5-5 with TRBJ1-1; D not resolved. Per the germline V gene, CDR1 is SGHKS and CDR2 is YYEKEE (reference sequence). V lost 3 bases and J lost 5, with 17 bases in between. The CDR3 runs to 15 residues. CDR3 DNA sequence: TGTGCCAGCAGCTCAACCCCTTTAGGAGGGACTGAAGCTTTCTTT. Amino acids: CASSSTPLGGTEAFF.

The chain couples TRBV7-9 to TRBJ1-1; D is unresolved. Germline CDR1 reads SEHNR; CDR2 reads FQNEAQ (reference sequence). The CDR3 has 11 amino acids. The V and J ends lost 4 bases and 2 bases respectively, with 2 bases between them. CDR3 sequence (DNA): TGTGCCAGCAGCTCTAACACTGAAGCTTTCTTT. As protein: CASSSNTEAFF.

V is TRBV5-6 and J is TRBJ1-1; no clear D gene. The CDR3 has 14 residues. Deletions cut 1 base from V and 11 bases from J, with 18 bases between. CDR1 and CDR2 (germline): SGHDT, YYEEEE. CDR3 loop: CASSLQMISRTAFF. CDR3 coding DNA: TGTGCCAGCAGCTTGCAGATGATATCAAGAACTGCTTTCTTT.

The V call is TRBV24-1, the J call TRBJ2-1; D possibly corresponds to TRBD1 (6 bases). There are 15 residues in the CDR3. V shed 2 bases and J shed 4 bases, with 11 bases lying between them. Germline CDR1 and CDR2: KGHDR and SFDVKD. CDR3 sequence reads: CATSDSWTDYNEQFF. In nucleotides, the CDR3 is TGTGCCACCAGTGATTCTTGGACAGATTACAATGAGCAGTTCTTC.

This clonotype showed up just a few times. The genes are TRBV20-1 and TRBJ2-5; a possible D gene is TRBD2 (6 bases). Germline CDR1 is DFQATT and CDR2 is SNEGSKA (reference sequence). The CDR3 spans 13 residues. V shed 7 bases and J shed 5 bases, with 17 bases lying between them. The CDR3 reads CSGVAELRETQYF. The CDR3 DNA follows: TGCAGTGGGGTAGCGGAATTGAGGGAGACCCAGTACTTC.

This clonotype has ten or more counts. This rearrangement joins TRBV29-1 to TRBJ2-2; a weak D match, TRBD2 (5 bases). V lost 4 bases, J lost 6 bases, and 6 bases lay in between. The length of the CDR3 is 11 residues. CDR1 is SQVTM, CDR2 ANQGSEA, per germline. CDR3 DNA: TGCAGCGTTGGGGAGCCCGGGGAGCTGTTTTTT. Translated: CSVGEPGELFF.

Many counts were recorded for this clonotype. The chain combines TRBV15 with TRBJ2-7; D ambiguous. Germline CDR1 is LNHNV and CDR2 is YYDKDF (reference sequence). This CDR3 spans 14 amino acids. V dropped 5 bases and J dropped 1 base, with 12 bases sitting between them. CDR3 amino acids: CATSVNRGSYEQYF. Written as DNA, the CDR3 is TGTGCCACCAGCGTAAATAGAGGTTCCTACGAGCAGTACTTC.